This passage covers 9 T cell receptor beta chains from one sample sequenced in a study of blood T cell repertoires in COVID-19. The data were produced by immunoSEQ multiplex PCR, yet TCRdb's version contains in-frame clones alone and is incomplete. The sample lists about 280,000 clones; 89% were seen once. The sample was peripheral blood. Every receptor here comes from a woman aged 25 to 39 with COVID-19, enrolled during active disease.

The rearrangement uses TRBV6-5 and TRBJ1-1; TRBD1 matches 8 bases. V lost 6 bases, J lost 0 bases, and 3 bases stayed unmatched. CDR3 length: 14 amino acids. Germline V CDR1 and CDR2: MNHEY, SVGAGI. The CDR3 DNA sequence: TGTGCCAGCAGCAGGGGGCACATGAACACTGAAGCTTTCTTT. It yields the protein CASSRGHMNTEAFF.

The rearrangement links TRBV5-6 to TRBJ2-3; D not certain. The germline CDR1 and CDR2 sequences are SGHDT and YYEEEE. Trimming removed 6 bases from V and 6 bases from J, with 17 bases in between. This CDR3 region has 14 residues. CDR3 in amino acids: CASTLTPTTDTQYF. The CDR3, as DNA: TGTGCCAGCACCCTGACACCTACAACGGATACGCAGTATTTT.

Only one count was recorded for this clone. This chain connects TRBV7-2 to TRBJ2-3; 9 nucleotides match TRBD2. Germline CDR1 reads SGHTA; CDR2 reads FQGNSA. The CDR3 has 16 residues. Losses at the gene ends were 1 base for V and 2 bases for J; bases not matched to a gene: 4. Here the CDR3 DNA reads TGTGCCAGCAGCTTAGTAGCGGGGGCCTTCACAGATACGCAGTATTTT. Protein: CASSLVAGAFTDTQYF.

A single count supports this clone. The gene calls are TRBV7-9 and TRBJ2-7; unclear D gene. V was cut by 1 base and J by 6 bases, with 7 bases left in between. Germline V gene lookup returns CDR1 SEHNR and CDR2 FQNEAQ (reference sequence). The CDR3 sequence is 12 residues long. DNA of the CDR3: TGTGCCAGCAGCTTAGGAGTTGGCGAGCAGTACTTC. Translating gives CASSLGVGEQYF.

The CDR3 bases are TGCAGCGTAAGGGACAGTCTCCTTTCACCCCTCCACTTT. Protein product: CSVRDSLLSPLHF. The chain has TRBV29-1 and TRBJ1-6, with 7 bases lining up with TRBD1. Germline assignment: CDR1 SQVTM and CDR2 ANQGSEA. The CDR3 is made up of 13 amino acids. J gave up 9 bases and V 6 bases, and 8 bases lay outside the gene matches. Filled out from reference TRBV29-1 and TRBJ1-6, the complete variable domain reads SAVISQKPSRDICQRGTSLTIQCQVDSQVTMMFWYRQQPGQSLTLIATANQGSEATYESGFVIDKFPISRPNLTFSTLTVSNMSPEDSSIYLCSVRDSLLSPLHFGNGTRLTVT.

V and J are TRBV18 and TRBJ1-1; TRBD1 aligns across 8 bases. The germline V gene has CDR1 KGHSH and CDR2 LQKENI. J gave up 0 bases and V 4 bases, and 4 bases lay outside the gene matches. CDR3 length equals 15 residues. The CDR3 spells CASSRRTGLNTEAFF. The CDR3 coding sequence is TGTGCCAGCTCACGAAGGACAGGGCTGAACACTGAAGCTTTCTTT.

In DNA, the CDR3 is TGTGCCAGTAGTTTAGCGTCTGGGGCCAACGTCCTGACTTTC. Translating it yields CASSLASGANVLTF. V gene TRBV19 combines with J gene TRBJ2-6, with a tentative D call TRBD2 (5 bases). Trimming left V 5 bases short and J 1 base short, with 6 bases between. The germline CDR1 and CDR2 sequences are LNHDA and SQIVND (reference sequence). The CDR3 runs to 14 residues.

The chain is built from TRBV11-2 and TRBJ1-1, with a possible D match to TRBD1 (6 bases). This CDR3 has 15 residues. Between the trimmed V and J ends, which lost 0 bases and 0 bases, there was a span of 8 bases. Germline V gene lookup returns CDR1 SGHAT and CDR2 FQNNGV. In nucleotides, the CDR3 is TGTGCCAGCAGCTTAGAGGCAGGGGTGAACACTGAAGCTTTCTTT. Protein: CASSLEAGVNTEAFF.

The V gene is TRBV27, the J gene TRBJ1-1, with D hard to call. CDR1 and CDR2 from the germline V gene are MNHEY and SMNVEV (reference sequence). This CDR3 comprises 13 residues. V was cut by 3 bases and J by 1 base, with 6 bases left in between. Here the CDR3 DNA reads TGTGCCAGCAGTTTCGTCGGGAACACTGAAGCTTTCTTT. Its protein product is CASSFVGNTEAFF.